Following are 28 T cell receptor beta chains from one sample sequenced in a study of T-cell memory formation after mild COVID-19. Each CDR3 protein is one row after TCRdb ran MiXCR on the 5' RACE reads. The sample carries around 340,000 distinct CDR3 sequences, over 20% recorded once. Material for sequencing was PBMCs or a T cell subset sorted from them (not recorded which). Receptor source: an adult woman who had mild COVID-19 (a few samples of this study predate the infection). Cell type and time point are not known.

The CDR3 sequence: CASSPGERQPQHF. CDR3 bases: TGTGCCAGCAGTCCCGGGGAGCGTCAGCCCCAGCATTTT. The chain recombines TRBV2 with TRBJ1-5; unclear D gene. The CDR3 loop spans 13 amino acids. Trimming removed 5 bases at V and 6 bases at J, with 11 bases between. The germline V gene encodes CDR1 SNHLY and CDR2 FYNNEI.

CDR3 region: CASSFRVQADTQYF. The CDR3 DNA is TGTGCCAGCAGCTTCCGGGTTCAAGCAGATACGCAGTATTTT. The J gene is TRBJ2-3, the V gene TRBV7-9; D remains unclear. The CDR3 spans 14 residues. Germline lookup yields CDR1 SEHNR and CDR2 FQNEAQ (reference sequence). Trimming took off 3 bases at V and 4 bases at J, with 11 bases between the two ends.

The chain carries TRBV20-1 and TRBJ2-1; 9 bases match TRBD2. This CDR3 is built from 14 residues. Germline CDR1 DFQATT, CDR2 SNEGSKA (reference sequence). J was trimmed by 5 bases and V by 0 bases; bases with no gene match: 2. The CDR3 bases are TGCAGTGCTAGAGATCTAGCGGGGCACAATGAGCAGTTCTTC. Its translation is CSARDLAGHNEQFF.

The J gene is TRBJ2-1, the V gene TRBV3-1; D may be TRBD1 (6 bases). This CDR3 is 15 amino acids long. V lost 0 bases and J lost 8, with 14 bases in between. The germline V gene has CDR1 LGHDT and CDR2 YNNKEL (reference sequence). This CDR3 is CASSQEKQGSDEQFF. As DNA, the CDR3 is TGTGCCAGCAGCCAAGAGAAACAGGGTAGTGATGAGCAGTTCTTC.

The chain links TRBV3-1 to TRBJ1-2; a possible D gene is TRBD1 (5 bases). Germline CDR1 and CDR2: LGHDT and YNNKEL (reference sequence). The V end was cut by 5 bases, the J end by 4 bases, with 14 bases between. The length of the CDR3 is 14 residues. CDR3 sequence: CASSTMQGGYGYTF. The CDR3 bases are TGTGCCAGCAGCACTATGCAGGGCGGCTATGGCTACACCTTC.

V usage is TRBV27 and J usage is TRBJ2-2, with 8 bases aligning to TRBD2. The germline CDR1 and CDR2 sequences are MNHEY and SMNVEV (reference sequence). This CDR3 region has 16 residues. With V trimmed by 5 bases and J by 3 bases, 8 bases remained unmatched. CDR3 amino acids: CASSLRVAGHTGELFF. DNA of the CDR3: TGTGCCAGCAGTCTCCGGGTAGCGGGGCACACCGGGGAGCTGTTTTTT.

The CDR3 region is CASSAQGEGYTF. The CDR3 coding sequence is TGTGCCAGCAGCGCCCAGGGGGAAGGCTACACCTTC. The chain is built from TRBV9 and TRBJ1-2; 7 bases are shared with TRBD1. Germline lookup yields CDR1 SGDLS and CDR2 YYNGEE. The CDR3 is made up of 12 amino acids. V lost 3 bases and J lost 8; bases outside the gene matches: 4.

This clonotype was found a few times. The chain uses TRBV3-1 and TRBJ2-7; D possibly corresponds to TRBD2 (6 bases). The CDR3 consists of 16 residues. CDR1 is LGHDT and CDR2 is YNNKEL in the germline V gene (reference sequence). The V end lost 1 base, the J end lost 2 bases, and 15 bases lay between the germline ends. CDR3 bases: TGTGCCAGCAGCCAAGGACGGTGGGGGGAAGCCTACGAGCAGTACTTC. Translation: CASSQGRWGEAYEQYF.

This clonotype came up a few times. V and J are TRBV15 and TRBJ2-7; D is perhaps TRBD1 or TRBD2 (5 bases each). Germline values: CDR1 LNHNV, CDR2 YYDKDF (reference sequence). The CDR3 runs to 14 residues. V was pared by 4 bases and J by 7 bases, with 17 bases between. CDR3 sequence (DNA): TGTGCCACCAGCACCCGGGACGTTTTTAGGGAGCAGTACTTC. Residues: CATSTRDVFREQYF.

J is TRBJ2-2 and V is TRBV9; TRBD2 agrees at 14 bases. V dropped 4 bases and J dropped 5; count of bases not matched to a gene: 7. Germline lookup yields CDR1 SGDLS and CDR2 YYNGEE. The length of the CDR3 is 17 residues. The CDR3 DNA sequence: TGTGCCAGCAGCACGACTAGCGGGGGGGCAGGGACCGGGGAGCTGTTTTTT. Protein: CASSTTSGGAGTGELFF.

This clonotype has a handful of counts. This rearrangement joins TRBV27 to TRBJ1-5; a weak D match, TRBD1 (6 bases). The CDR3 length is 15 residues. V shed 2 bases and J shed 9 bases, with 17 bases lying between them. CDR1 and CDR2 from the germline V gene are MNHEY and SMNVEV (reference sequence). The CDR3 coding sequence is TGTGCCAGCAGTTTAATGAAGGGGGGGGTATGGCCCCAGCATTTT. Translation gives CASSLMKGGVWPQHF.

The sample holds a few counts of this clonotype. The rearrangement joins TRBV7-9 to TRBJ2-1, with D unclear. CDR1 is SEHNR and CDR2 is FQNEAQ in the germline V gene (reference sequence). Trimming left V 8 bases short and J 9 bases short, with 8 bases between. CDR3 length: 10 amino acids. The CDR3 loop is CASHGGEQFF. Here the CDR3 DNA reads TGTGCCAGCCACGGCGGTGAGCAGTTCTTC. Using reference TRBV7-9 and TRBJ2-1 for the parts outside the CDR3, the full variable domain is DTGVSQNPRHKITKRGQNVTFRCDPISEHNRLYWYRQTLGQGPEFLTYFQNEAQLEKSRLLSDRFSAERPKGSFSTLEIQRTEQGDSAMYLCASHGGEQFFGPGTRLTVL.

The CDR3 region is CASSVGGRGAGGEQFF. CDR3 in DNA: TGTGCCAGCAGCGTAGGTGGGCGGGGGGCTGGTGGTGAGCAGTTCTTC. The chain links TRBV9 to TRBJ2-1, with 8 positions matching TRBD2. V was pared by 0 bases and J by 9 bases, with 11 bases of the junction left unmatched. The length of the CDR3 is 16 residues. Germline values: CDR1 SGDLS, CDR2 YYNGEE.

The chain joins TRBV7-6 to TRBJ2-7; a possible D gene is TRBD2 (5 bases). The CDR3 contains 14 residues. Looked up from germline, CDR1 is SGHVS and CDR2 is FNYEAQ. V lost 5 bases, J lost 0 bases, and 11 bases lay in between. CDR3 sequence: CASSPWESSYEQYF. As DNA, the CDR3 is TGTGCCAGCAGCCCCTGGGAGAGCTCCTACGAGCAGTACTTC. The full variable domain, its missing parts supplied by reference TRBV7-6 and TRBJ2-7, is GAGVSQSPRYKVTKRGQDVALRCDPISGHVSLYWYRQALGQGPEFLTYFNYEAQQDKSGLPNDRFSAERPEGSISTLTIQRTEQRDSAMYRCASSPWESSYEQYFGPGTRLTVT.

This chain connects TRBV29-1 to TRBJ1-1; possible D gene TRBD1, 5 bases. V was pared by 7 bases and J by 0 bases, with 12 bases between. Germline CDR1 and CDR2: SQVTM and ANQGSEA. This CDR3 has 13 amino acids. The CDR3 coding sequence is TGCAGCGCTGCAGGGTCCCTGAACACTGAAGCTTTCTTT. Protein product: CSAAGSLNTEAFF. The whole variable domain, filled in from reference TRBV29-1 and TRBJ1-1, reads SAVISQKPSRDICQRGTSLTIQCQVDSQVTMMFWYRQQPGQSLTLIATANQGSEATYESGFVIDKFPISRPNLTFSTLTVSNMSPEDSSIYLCSAAGSLNTEAFFGQGTRLTVV.

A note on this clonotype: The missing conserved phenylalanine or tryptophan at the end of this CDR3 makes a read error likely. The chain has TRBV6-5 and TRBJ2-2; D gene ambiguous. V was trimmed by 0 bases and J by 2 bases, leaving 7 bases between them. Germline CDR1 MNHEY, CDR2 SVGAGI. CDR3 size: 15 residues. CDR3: CASSYSLENTGELFL. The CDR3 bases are TGTGCCAGCAGTTACTCACTCGAAAACACCGGGGAGCTGTTTTTG.

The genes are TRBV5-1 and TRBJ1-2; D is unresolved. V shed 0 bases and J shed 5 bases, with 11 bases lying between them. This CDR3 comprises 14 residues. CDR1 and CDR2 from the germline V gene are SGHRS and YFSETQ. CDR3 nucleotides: TGCGCCAGCAGCTTGGCCCCGGCAGCATATGGCTACACCTTC. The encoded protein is CASSLAPAAYGYTF. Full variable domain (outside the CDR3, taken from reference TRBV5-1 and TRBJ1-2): KAGVTQTPRYLIKTRGQQVTLSCSPISGHRSVSWYQQTPGQGLQFLFEYFSETQRNKGNFPGRFSGRQFSNSRSEMNVSTLELGDSALYLCASSLAPAAYGYTFGSGTRLTVV.

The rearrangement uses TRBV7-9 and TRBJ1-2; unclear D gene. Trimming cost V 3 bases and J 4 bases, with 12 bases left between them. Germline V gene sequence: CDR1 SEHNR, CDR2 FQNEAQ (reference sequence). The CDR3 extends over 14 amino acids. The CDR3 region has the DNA TGTGCCAGCAGCTTGGACGGGCCGAGCTATGGCTACACCTTC. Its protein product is CASSLDGPSYGYTF. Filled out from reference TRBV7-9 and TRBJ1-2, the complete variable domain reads DTGVSQNPRHKITKRGQNVTFRCDPISEHNRLYWYRQTLGQGPEFLTYFQNEAQLEKSRLLSDRFSAERPKGSFSTLEIQRTEQGDSAMYLCASSLDGPSYGYTFGSGTRLTVV.

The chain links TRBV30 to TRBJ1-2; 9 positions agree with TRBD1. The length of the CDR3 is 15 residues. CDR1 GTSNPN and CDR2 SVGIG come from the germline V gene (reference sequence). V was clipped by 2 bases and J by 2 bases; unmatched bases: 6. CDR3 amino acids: CAWSTGQGTNYGYTF. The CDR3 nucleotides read TGTGCCTGGAGTACTGGACAGGGGACCAACTATGGCTACACCTTC.

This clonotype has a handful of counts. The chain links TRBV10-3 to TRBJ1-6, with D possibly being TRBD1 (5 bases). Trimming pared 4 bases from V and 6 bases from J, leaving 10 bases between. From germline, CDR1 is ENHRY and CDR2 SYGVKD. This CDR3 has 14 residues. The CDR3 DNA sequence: TGTGCCATCAGTGCAGGAGGGACTAATTCACCCCTCCACTTT. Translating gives CAISAGGTNSPLHF.

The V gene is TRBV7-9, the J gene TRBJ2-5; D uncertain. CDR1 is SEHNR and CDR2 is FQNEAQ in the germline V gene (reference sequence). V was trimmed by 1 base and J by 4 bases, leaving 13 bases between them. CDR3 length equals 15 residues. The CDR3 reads CASSLVRPASETQYF. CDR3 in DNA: TGTGCCAGCAGCTTAGTTCGGCCAGCCTCAGAGACCCAGTACTTC.

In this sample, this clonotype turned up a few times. The chain's CDR3 is CASSLLPAGVADTQYF. The CDR3 DNA reads TGTGCCAGCAGTCTATTGCCAGCGGGGGTTGCAGATACGCAGTATTTT. The V gene is TRBV6-6, the J gene TRBJ2-3; 8 positions match TRBD2. The germline gives CDR1 MNHNY, CDR2 SVGAGI (reference sequence). The CDR3 spans 16 residues. Trimming at V came to 5 bases and at J to 4 bases, leaving 11 bases not matched to a gene.

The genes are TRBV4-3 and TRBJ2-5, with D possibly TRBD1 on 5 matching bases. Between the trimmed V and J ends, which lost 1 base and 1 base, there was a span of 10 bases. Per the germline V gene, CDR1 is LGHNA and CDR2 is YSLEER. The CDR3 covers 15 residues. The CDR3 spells CASSQVWGSQETQYF. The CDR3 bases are TGCGCCAGCAGCCAAGTTTGGGGCAGCCAAGAGACCCAGTACTTC.

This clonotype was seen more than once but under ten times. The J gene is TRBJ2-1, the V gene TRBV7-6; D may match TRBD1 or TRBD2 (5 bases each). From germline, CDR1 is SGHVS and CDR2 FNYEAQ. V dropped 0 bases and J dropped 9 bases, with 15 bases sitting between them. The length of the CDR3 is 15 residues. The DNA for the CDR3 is TGTGCCAGCAGCTTAGCGGGTGGCGTGAGGGGTGAGCAGTTCTTC. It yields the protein CASSLAGGVRGEQFF. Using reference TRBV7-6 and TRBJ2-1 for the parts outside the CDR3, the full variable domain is GAGVSQSPRYKVTKRGQDVALRCDPISGHVSLYWYRQALGQGPEFLTYFNYEAQQDKSGLPNDRFSAERPEGSISTLTIQRTEQRDSAMYRCASSLAGGVRGEQFFGPGTRLTVL.

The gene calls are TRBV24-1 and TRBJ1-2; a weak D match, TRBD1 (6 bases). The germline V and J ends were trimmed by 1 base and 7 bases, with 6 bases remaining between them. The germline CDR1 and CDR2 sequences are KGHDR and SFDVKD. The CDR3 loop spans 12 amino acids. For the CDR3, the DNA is TGTGCCACCAGTGATTTCAGGGGTGGCTACACCTTC. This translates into CATSDFRGGYTF.

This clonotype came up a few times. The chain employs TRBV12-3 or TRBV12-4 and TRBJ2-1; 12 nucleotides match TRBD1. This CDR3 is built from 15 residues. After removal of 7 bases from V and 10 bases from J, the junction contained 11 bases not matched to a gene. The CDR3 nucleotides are TGTGCCAGCACACTACGCGGGACAGGGGGCCGCGAGCAGTTCTTC. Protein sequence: CASTLRGTGGREQFF.

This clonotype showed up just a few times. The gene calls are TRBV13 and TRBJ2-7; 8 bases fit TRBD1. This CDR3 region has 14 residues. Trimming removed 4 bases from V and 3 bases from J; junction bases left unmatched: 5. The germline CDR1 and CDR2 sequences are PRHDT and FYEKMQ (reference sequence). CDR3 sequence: CASSYLRGHYEQYF. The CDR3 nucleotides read TGTGCCAGCAGCTACCTCAGGGGGCACTACGAGCAGTACTTC.

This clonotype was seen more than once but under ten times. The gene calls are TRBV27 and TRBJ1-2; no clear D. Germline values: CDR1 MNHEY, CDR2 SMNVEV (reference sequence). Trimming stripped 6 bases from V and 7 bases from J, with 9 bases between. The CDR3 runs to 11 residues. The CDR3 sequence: CASRDFSGYTF. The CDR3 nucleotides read TGTGCCAGCAGGGATTTCTCTGGCTACACCTTC.